This T cell receptor beta chain came from a study of blood T cell repertoires in COVID-19. Background on the study: T cells, B-cell-depleted T cells, or PBMCs supplied cDNA or gDNA.

Trimming cost V 0 bases and J 5 bases, with 6 bases left between them. The CDR3 runs 12 residues. CDR1 and CDR2 (germline): SGDLS, YYNGEE. Seattle patients were enrolled during active infection and followed longitudinally. In the original analysis: Amplification of reference gene primers provided the estimated nucleated cell counts. Some clones are missing from TCRdb's copy, which holds only in-frame ones; the method was immunoSEQ multiplex PCR. For V, J and clone size, that table is used; D and trimming come from the DNA. The table shows just over 350,000 clones, with around 88% occurring only once. This chain connects TRBV9 to TRBJ2-7; D is perhaps TRBD2 (5 bases). This TCR was sampled from a woman aged 60-70 years with COVID-19, enrolled during active disease. The sample comprised peripheral blood. This CDR3 reads CASSVAGDEQYF. For the CDR3, the DNA is TGTGCCAGCAGCGTAGCCGGGGACGAGCAGTACTTC.